Sequencing of this T cell receptor (beta chain) was carried out in a study of T cell responses to AZD1222 COVID-19 vaccine. Overall study findings and caveats: At baseline, just a handful of AZD1222 recipients tested seropositive. Repertoire sampling occurred only after the peak T cell response.

Germline CDR1 is SGHAT and CDR2 is FQNNGV. V lost 5 bases to trimming and J lost 2 bases, with 9 bases between them. This CDR3 has 13 amino acids. Turning to this clone: Its matching antigen is unknown.

Some clones are missing from TCRdb's copy, which holds only in-frame ones; the method was immunoSEQ multiplex PCR. The data show roughly 200,000 clones, with roughly 91% seen just once and roughly 1% held by the top ten. The material sequenced was peripheral blood, taken on day 0 of MenACWY control vaccination. The sequence was obtained from an adult in good health. The gene calls are TRBV11-2 and TRBJ2-5; a possible D gene is TRBD1 (5 bases). CDR3 protein: CASSETVQETQYF. The DNA for the CDR3 is TGTGCCAGCAGCGAGACAGTTCAAGAGACCCAGTACTTC. Drawing the rest from reference TRBV11-2 and TRBJ2-5, the complete variable domain is EAGVAQSPRYKIIEKRQSVAFWCNPISGHATLYWYQQILGQGPKLLIQFQNNGVVDDSQLPKDRFSAERLKGVDSTLKIQPAKLEDSAVYLCASSETVQETQYFGPGTRLLVL.